These 16 T cell receptor beta chains were all obtained from the same sample, sequenced in a study of CD4 T cells in relation to SARS-CoV-2 and coronaviruses. Libraries were prepared by immunoSEQ multiplex PCR; TCRdb keeps only in-frame clonotypes and omits some of them. The table records 15,000 or so clones, about 79% of them present only once. Unexposed donor CD4+ T cells date from about 2011-2018, before the COVID-19 pandemic. CD4+ T cells were isolated from the cells after 10 days of culture. Which antigens these TCRs recognize remains unknown. The material sequenced was CD4+ T cells from PBMCs, cultured in vitro. These receptors were collected from a human donor in good health.

The V call is TRBV21-1, the J call TRBJ2-7; the D call in the table, TRBD1, was not verified against the DNA. TRBV21-1 is marked as a pseudogene. The CDR3 extends over 16 amino acids. The CDR3 nucleotides read TGTGCCAGCAGCGTGGGACAGAGGGGATACTCCTACGAGCAGTACTTC. This sequence encodes CASSVGQRGYSYEQYF.

The V call is TRBV5-6, the J call TRBJ1-5; D uncertain. The germline V and J ends were trimmed by 0 bases and 6 bases, with 10 bases remaining between them. There are 14 residues in the CDR3. Germline V lookup: CDR1 SGHDT, CDR2 YYEEEE. The DNA of the CDR3 is TGTGCCAGCAGCTTGGGCCAGGCTCCTCAGCCCCAGCATTTT. This translates into CASSLGQAPQPQHF.

This clone appeared a single time. The chain uses TRBV9 and TRBJ1-4; D unresolved. Deletions cut 7 bases from V and 5 bases from J, with 9 bases between. The CDR3 spans 12 residues. Germline-derived CDR1 and CDR2 are SGDLS and YYNGEE. The CDR3 loop reads CASPGPNEKLFF. CDR3 coding DNA: TGTGCCAGCCCGGGCCCCAATGAAAAACTGTTTTTT.

This clone came up once. J is TRBJ2-1 and V is TRBV5-5; TRBD2 is a possible D gene (5 bases). Trimming cost V 3 bases and J 2 bases, with 6 bases left between them. Germline CDR1 reads SGHKS; CDR2 reads YYEKEE (reference sequence). This CDR3 has 13 amino acids. The CDR3 reads CASSSGTYNEQFF. Written as DNA, the CDR3 is TGTGCCAGCAGCTCCGGGACCTACAATGAGCAGTTCTTC. The full variable domain, in which reference TRBV5-5 and TRBJ2-1 provide the parts outside the CDR3, is DAGVTQSPTHLIKTRGQQVTLRCSPISGHKSVSWYQQVLGQGPQFIFQYYEKEERGRGNFPDRFSARQFPNYSSELNVNALLLGDSALYLCASSSGTYNEQFFGPGTRLTVL.

DNA for the CDR3: TGTGCCAGCAGCTTGGTCAGGGGGGGGAATGAGCAGTTCTTC. Its translation: CASSLVRGGNEQFF. The chain carries TRBV5-4 and TRBJ2-1; D might be TRBD1 or TRBD2, each matching 7 bases. The V gene's germline CDR1 is SGHNT and CDR2 YYREEE (reference sequence). The ends were cut back, 0 bases at V and 7 bases at J, with 11 bases in the middle. CDR3 length: 14 amino acids.

This chain joins TRBV10-3 and TRBJ2-1; perhaps D is TRBD1 or TRBD2 (5 bases each). Germline V lookup: CDR1 ENHRY, CDR2 SYGVKD. The germline V and J ends were trimmed by 7 bases and 0 bases, with 13 bases remaining between them. The CDR3 spans 15 residues. The CDR3 region has the DNA TGTGCCATCAAATCGGGGCGAAGCTCCTACAATGAGCAGTTCTTC. Protein sequence: CAIKSGRSSYNEQFF.

The chain employs TRBV4-1 and TRBJ2-2; D is possibly TRBD1 (6 bases). The ends were cut back, 4 bases at V and 7 bases at J, with 19 bases in the middle. The CDR3 extends over 16 amino acids. CDR1 and CDR2 (germline): MGHRA, YSYEKL. CDR3 protein: CASSPFSRGPGGELFF. CDR3 in DNA: TGCGCCAGCAGCCCCTTCTCCAGGGGCCCGGGCGGGGAGCTGTTTTTT.

The CDR3 region has the DNA TGTGCCATCAGTGACGCGGGGGGGACTAGCGGGAAGAAGTACTTC. Translation gives CAISDAGGTSGKKYF. The chain recombines TRBV10-3 with TRBJ2-7; 13 positions agree with TRBD2. The CDR3 loop spans 15 amino acids. The V gene's germline CDR1 is ENHRY and CDR2 SYGVKD. The trim removed 3 bases at V and 11 bases at J, leaving 10 bases unmatched.

J is TRBJ1-3 and V is TRBV30; D is uncertain. CDR3 size: 13 residues. V was shortened by 2 bases and J by 2 bases, with 7 bases between the two germline ends. CDR1 is GTSNPN, CDR2 SVGIG, per germline (reference sequence). The CDR3 coding sequence is TGTGCCTGGAGTATACAAACTGGAAACACCATATATTTT. This codes for CAWSIQTGNTIYF.

This chain uses TRBV19 with TRBJ2-7; D is possibly TRBD2 (5 bases). V shed 3 bases and J shed 2 bases, with 11 bases lying between them. The CDR3 has 14 residues. Germline CDR1 and CDR2: LNHDA and SQIVND (reference sequence). In DNA form, the CDR3 reads TGTGCCAGTAGTATTGGTGGAGGACCCTACGAGCAGTACTTC. This gives the protein CASSIGGGPYEQYF.

The chain links TRBV6-5 to TRBJ1-6; 8 bases align to TRBD1. V trimming: 2 bases; J trimming: 5 bases; junction bases outside the gene matches: 2. The CDR3 runs to 15 residues. Germline loops: CDR1 MNHEY, CDR2 SVGAGI. CDR3 in amino acids: CASSYDRGNNSPLHF. The CDR3 DNA is TGTGCCAGCAGTTACGACAGGGGCAATAATTCACCCCTCCACTTT.

The chain links TRBV6-6 to TRBJ2-1; D is ambiguous. This CDR3 has 11 amino acids. The ends were cut back, 2 bases at V and 8 bases at J, with 4 bases in the middle. Germline CDR1 and CDR2: MNHNY and SVGAGI (reference sequence). The CDR3 bases are TGTGCCAGCAGTTACCGGCATGAGCAGTTCTTC. Translated, it gives CASSYRHEQFF.

The chain carries TRBV19 and TRBJ1-1, with a weak D call TRBD1 (6 bases). Germline CDR1 LNHDA, CDR2 SQIVND (reference sequence). The CDR3 runs to 15 residues. Trimming pared 5 bases from V and 6 bases from J, leaving 19 bases between. The CDR3 protein is CASSPQGFKFAEAFF. As DNA, the CDR3 is TGTGCCAGTAGTCCTCAGGGGTTTAAGTTCGCTGAAGCTTTCTTT.

This sequence joins TRBV10-3 and TRBJ2-3, with D uncertain. Germline CDR1 and CDR2: ENHRY and SYGVKD. V was clipped by 0 bases and J by 5 bases, with 27 bases between them. The CDR3 is 20 residues long. The CDR3 is CAISESRETRAPFFKDTQYF. The CDR3, as DNA: TGTGCCATCAGTGAGTCGCGCGAGACCCGGGCACCCTTCTTCAAAGATACGCAGTATTTT.

The rearrangement links TRBV3-1 (or the pseudogene TRBV3-2) to TRBJ1-2; 7 bases are a match to TRBD1. The germline V gene encodes CDR1 LGHDT and CDR2 YNNKEL (reference sequence). CDR3 length: 16 amino acids. V trimming: 5 bases; J trimming: 4 bases; junction bases outside the gene matches: 13. CDR3 in DNA: TGTGCCAGCAGCTCGAATCCTTCTGACAGGGCCTATGGCTACACCTTC. Protein product: CASSSNPSDRAYGYTF.

The chain has TRBV5-8 and TRBJ1-3; possibly TRBD1 for D (5 bases). Germline assignment: CDR1 SGHTS and CDR2 YDEGEE. V lost 4 bases to trimming and J lost 4 bases, with 12 bases between them. CDR3 length: 14 residues. CDR3 nucleotide sequence: TGTGCCAGCAGCCGGGGACGGTGGGGAAACACCATATATTTT. This codes for CASSRGRWGNTIYF.